The sequence of this TCR beta chain was determined in a study of T cells in localized non-small cell lung cancer. CDR3 length equals 16 residues. The trim removed 4 bases at V and 2 bases at J, leaving 6 bases unmatched. Germline V gives CDR1 SGHNT, CDR2 YYREEE (reference sequence). Only in-frame clones appear in the TCRdb table, and some are missing; sequencing was by immunoSEQ multiplex PCR. The top ten hold 2% to 3% of the sample, which has around 45,000 clones, around 86% seen once. The TCR comes from a man aged 35-75 years with stage II lung adenocarcinoma. The chain carries TRBV5-4 and TRBJ1-4; 9 bases map to TRBD1. The sample consisted of PBMCs, taken before any cancer treatment. The CDR3 spells CASSTPGTGTNEKLFF. The CDR3 DNA is TGTGCCAGCAGCACCCCCGGGACAGGGACTAATGAAAAACTGTTTTTT.